A selection of T cell receptor beta chains follows, all from one sample in a study of cytomegalovirus exposure and HLA in healthy donors. The data were produced by immunoSEQ multiplex PCR, yet TCRdb's version contains in-frame clones alone and is incomplete. The sample lists fewer than 150,000 clones; approximately 15% were seen once. What was sequenced was PBMCs. Receptors were obtained from a young woman in good health and CMV-seronegative. Both conserved end residues are part of each CDR3. Each record gives: J gene, V gene, D gene, clone size, CDR3 protein, CDR3 DNA. The D gene is left open where the match is weak. Some rows have no size entry. The others give once, few or many, or a class for an expanded clone.

TRBJ1-6	TRBV28	TRBD1	NA	CASSPGRDRVYSYNSPLHF	TGTGCCAGCAGCCCCGGTCGGGACAGGGTATACTCCTATAATTCACCCCTCCACTTT
TRBJ1-1	TRBV7-9	NA	NA	CASSLSGTEAFF	TGTGCCAGCAGCTTATCGGGCACTGAAGCTTTCTTT
TRBJ1-2	TRBV29-1	NA	few	CSVGGRAANYGYTF	TGCAGCGTTGGGGGGCGGGCAGCTAACTATGGCTACACCTTC
TRBJ1-4	TRBV6-6	NA	many	CASSPPGSTNEKLFF	TGTGCCAGCAGTCCCCCGGGGTCAACTAATGAAAAACTGTTTTTT
TRBJ1-2	TRBV5-1	NA	few	CASSPEGDYGYTF	TGCGCCAGCAGCCCAGAGGGGGACTATGGCTACACCTTC
TRBJ1-2	TRBV10-3	TRBD1	NA	CAISDDRGSGGYTF	TGTGCCATCAGTGATGACAGGGGGAGTGGTGGCTACACCTTC
TRBJ2-5	TRBV7-2	NA	NA	CASSLTTEQETQYF	TGTGCCAGCAGCTTAACGACAGAGCAAGAGACCCAGTACTTC
TRBJ1-2	TRBV6-4	NA	NA	CASRGRGGAYTF	TGTGCCAGCAGAGGCCGCGGGGGGGCCTACACCTTC
TRBJ1-2	TRBV6-6	TRBD1	few	CASSDRAEDGYTF	TGTGCCAGCAGTGACAGGGCCGAGGATGGCTACACCTTC
TRBJ2-3	TRBV28	NA	NA	CASSQAPDTQYF	TGTGCCAGCAGTCAGGCGCCAGATACGCAGTATTTT
TRBJ2-5	TRBV27	TRBD1	NA	CASSPGQVGETQYF	TGTGCCAGCAGCCCGGGACAGGTGGGAGAGACCCAGTACTTC
TRBJ2-7	TRBV28	TRBD2	few	CASSTTSGGPGLYF	TGTGCCAGCAGTACGACTAGCGGGGGGCCTGGGTTGTACTTC
TRBJ2-1	TRBV7-3	TRBD2	few	CASSLRGTSGRSREQFF	TGTGCCAGCAGCTTAAGGGGGACTAGCGGGAGAAGTCGTGAGCAGTTCTTC
TRBJ2-1	TRBV7-2	TRBD2	NA	CASSQTSGGGNEQFF	TGTGCCAGCAGCCAAACGAGCGGGGGGGGGAATGAGCAGTTCTTC
TRBJ2-3	TRBV5-1	NA	NA	CASSTQGRDTQYF	TGCGCCAGCAGCACACAGGGTAGGGATACGCAGTATTTT
TRBJ2-7	TRBV18	NA	NA	CASSPNGGGASYEQYF	TGTGCCAGCTCACCGAATGGGGGCGGCGCGTCCTACGAGCAGTACTTC
TRBJ2-7	TRBV14	TRBD2	few	CASGWGGAYEQYF	TGTGCCAGCGGCTGGGGAGGGGCCTACGAGCAGTACTTC
TRBJ2-5	TRBV30	TRBD1	few	CAWNSRGFQETQYF	TGTGCCTGGAACAGCAGGGGGTTCCAAGAGACCCAGTACTTC
TRBJ1-4	TRBV7-2	NA	few	CASSPRVGALRTNEKLFF	TGTGCCAGCAGCCCAAGAGTGGGGGCGTTGCGGACTAATGAAAAACTGTTTTTT
TRBJ1-1	TRBV5-1	NA	NA	CASSGGEDSRSWAEAFF	TGCGCCAGCAGCGGAGGAGAGGACAGTCGGTCTTGGGCTGAAGCTTTCTTT
TRBJ1-5	TRBV7-2	TRBD1	NA	CASSRGGQGNQPQHF	TGTGCCAGCAGCCGAGGGGGCCAGGGCAATCAGCCCCAGCATTTT
TRBJ2-5	TRBV29-1	TRBD1	NA	CSTMTGGEETQYF	TGCAGCACGATGACAGGGGGCGAAGAGACCCAGTACTTC
TRBJ2-1	TRBV29-1	NA	NA	CSVGARGRSYNEQFF	TGCAGCGTTGGGGCCAGGGGCCGATCCTACAATGAGCAGTTCTTC
TRBJ2-7	TRBV6-6	NA	few	CASSYQGLKDEQYF	TGTGCCAGCAGTTATCAGGGACTGAAGGACGAGCAGTACTTC
TRBJ1-4	TRBV28	TRBD1	NA	CASQGAGTNEKLFF	TGTGCCAGCCAGGGGGCTGGAACTAATGAAAAACTGTTTTTT
TRBJ2-3	TRBV6-5	TRBD2	NA	CASSYSGRGGTDTQYF	TGTGCCAGCAGTTACTCGGGGCGGGGGGGCACAGATACGCAGTATTTT
TRBJ2-7	TRBV5-5	NA	many	CASSPAWIEGQYF	TGTGCCAGCAGCCCTGCGTGGATAGAGGGGCAGTACTTC
TRBJ2-7	TRBV30	NA	few	CAWSSNGYEQYF	TGTGCCTGGAGCAGTAACGGGTACGAGCAGTACTTC
TRBJ1-4	TRBV23-1	NA	NA	CASSHRGRGNEKLFF	TGCGCCAGCAGTCATCGGGGTCGAGGGAATGAAAAACTGTTTTTT
TRBJ2-2	TRBV19	NA	NA	CASKDYRELFF	TGTGCCAGTAAGGACTACCGGGAGCTGTTTTTT
TRBJ2-1	TRBV7-9	TRBD2	NA	CASSREGPTSGRRGEQFF	TGTGCCAGCAGCCGCGAGGGTCCGACTAGCGGGAGGCGGGGTGAGCAGTTCTTC
TRBJ2-7	TRBV2	NA	NA	CASSVYSTYEQYF	TGTGCCAGCAGTGTGTACAGTACCTACGAGCAGTACTTC
TRBJ1-5	TRBV19	NA	NA	CASSIEQTQHF	TGTGCCAGTAGTATAGAGCAGACCCAGCATTTT
TRBJ2-3	TRBV21-1	NA	few	CASSKVRTQYF	TGTGCCAGCAGCAAAGTGCGTACGCAGTATTTT
TRBJ2-1	TRBV9	NA	few	CASSGLFSDEQFF	TGTGCCAGCAGCGGTCTTTTTTCTGATGAGCAGTTCTTC
TRBJ2-3	TRBV11-2	TRBD2	few	CASSLSGGWTDTQYF	TGTGCCAGCAGCTTAAGCGGGGGGTGGACAGATACGCAGTATTTT
TRBJ1-1	TRBV4-1	NA	many	CASSQGGRPEAFF	TGCGCCAGCAGCCAGGGGGGTCGGCCTGAAGCTTTCTTT
TRBJ2-1	TRBV19	TRBD2	few	CASSITGTSGVGAGDNEQFF	TGTGCCAGTAGTATCACCGGGACTAGCGGGGTGGGGGCTGGGGACAATGAGCAGTTCTTC
TRBJ1-2	TRBV29-1	NA	few	CSVATSNYGYTF	TGCAGCGTCGCCACTAGTAACTATGGCTACACCTTC
TRBJ1-1	TRBV10-3	TRBD1	NA	CAISGQGRVENTEAFF	TGTGCCATCAGTGGACAGGGGCGAGTTGAGAACACTGAAGCTTTCTTT
TRBJ1-1	TRBV18	TRBD1	many	CASSPQTGERTEAFF	TGTGCCAGCTCACCACAGACAGGGGAGAGGACTGAAGCTTTCTTT
TRBJ2-7	TRBV6-4	TRBD2	NA	CASSVGLATEQYF	TGTGCCAGCAGTGTGGGACTAGCGACTGAGCAGTACTTC
TRBJ2-3	TRBV6-5	TRBD1	NA	CASSRQGYGTDTQYF	TGTGCCAGCAGTCGACAGGGATACGGCACAGATACGCAGTATTTT
TRBJ2-5	TRBV11-2	TRBD1	NA	CASSTTGEETQYF	TGTGCCAGCAGCACGACAGGGGAAGAGACCCAGTACTTC